A single sample gave rise to the 25 T cell receptor beta chains below, sequenced in a study of siplizumab effects on memory and regulatory T cells (dated by TCRdb to the late 2010s). To prepare the library, the immunoSEQ multiplex PCR assay was applied. TCRdb retrieved this table from immuneACCESS and kept in-frame rearrangements only. Not all clones are present; in checked studies, unresolved V genes account for under half, and no reason is known for the remainder. Across this sample there are about 91,000 clones, with roughly 96% seen only once. The ten largest clones add up to 0.031% of the sample. The sequencing sample was made of naive CD4+ T cells sorted from blood. The cell subset or site label of this sample denotes: unstimulated naive T cells. These receptors all stem from a human donor in good health.

The chain recombines TRBV2 with TRBJ1-1; maybe TRBD1 (5 bases). This CDR3 has 12 amino acids. Germline V gene sequence: CDR1 SNHLY, CDR2 FYNNEI. Trimming pared 5 bases from V and 11 bases from J, leaving 15 bases between. The CDR3 protein is CASSQGDPRAFF. CDR3 in DNA: TGTGCCAGCAGTCAGGGAGATCCGAGGGCTTTCTTT.

The chain couples TRBV30 to TRBJ1-2; D call uncertain. The CDR3 covers 13 residues. Trimming pared 0 bases from V and 8 bases from J, leaving 13 bases between. The germline V gene has CDR1 GTSNPN and CDR2 SVGIG (reference sequence). DNA for the CDR3: TGTGCCTGGAGTGTACGAGGGATTGGAGGCTACACCTTC. Its translation is CAWSVRGIGGYTF.

In its sample, this clone was seen a few times. V is TRBV18 and J is TRBJ2-7, with TRBD1 identical over 8 bases. The J segment lost 3 bases and the V segment lost 7 bases, leaving 5 bases of the junction unmatched. The CDR3 runs 13 residues. Germline CDR1 reads KGHSH; CDR2 reads LQKENI. The CDR3 loop reads CASYRTGNYEQYF. DNA for the CDR3: TGTGCCAGCTATCGGACAGGGAACTACGAGCAGTACTTC.

V gene TRBV7-6 combines with J gene TRBJ2-6; D remains unclear. Trimming removed 5 bases at V and 5 bases at J, with 19 bases between. Germline V gives CDR1 SGHVS, CDR2 FNYEAQ. The CDR3 covers 17 residues. Written as DNA, the CDR3 is TGTGCCAGCAGCACCATATGCTCACAAAGTCGGGCCAACGTCCTGACTTTC. Its translation is CASSTICSQSRANVLTF.

V is TRBV28 and J is TRBJ1-2; D is unclear. In germline, CDR1 is MDHEN, CDR2 SYDVKM. The CDR3 consists of 14 residues. V lost 4 bases, J lost 5 bases, and 14 bases lay in between. The CDR3 coding sequence is TGTGCCAGCAGTTCACCGGGCCGGGGATATGGCTACACCTTC. As protein: CASSSPGRGYGYTF.

The chain has TRBV6-1 and TRBJ2-7; D uncertain. With 5 bases removed from V and 3 bases from J, the gap between germline ends came to 17 bases. CDR3 size: 15 residues. Germline V gene sequence: CDR1 MNHNS, CDR2 SASEGT. The chain's CDR3 is CASSRRHGNDYEQYF. The CDR3 DNA sequence: TGTGCCAGCAGTAGAAGACACGGAAACGACTACGAGCAGTACTTC.

The chain joins TRBV18 to TRBJ2-7; TRBD1 matches 9 bases. CDR3 size: 14 residues. Losses at the gene ends were 3 bases for V and 5 bases for J; bases not matched to a gene: 5. Germline V gives CDR1 KGHSH, CDR2 LQKENI. CDR3 loop: CASSPGTGRNEQYF. CDR3 bases: TGTGCCAGCTCACCTGGGACAGGGCGTAACGAGCAGTACTTC.

This clone was picked up one time. This chain uses TRBV5-4 with TRBJ2-5, with a tentative D call TRBD1 (6 bases). This CDR3 spans 14 amino acids. In germline, CDR1 is SGHNT, CDR2 YYREEE (reference sequence). V was trimmed by 2 bases and J by 0 bases, leaving 8 bases between them. The CDR3 protein is CASSLQGYQETQYF. The CDR3 nucleotides read TGTGCCAGCAGCTTACAGGGATACCAAGAGACCCAGTACTTC.

The rearrangement links TRBV11-2 to TRBJ1-6; 7 bases are shared with TRBD1. Germline V gene data show CDR1 as SGHAT and CDR2 as FQNNGV. CDR3 length: 17 residues. Trimming removed 5 bases from V and 10 bases from J; junction bases left unmatched: 17. Written as DNA, the CDR3 is TGTGCCAGCAGCGGAACCTACTTACAGGGGTTTAAGTCACCCCTCCACTTT. Its translation: CASSGTYLQGFKSPLHF.

This chain connects TRBV15 to TRBJ2-1; the D gene is possibly TRBD1 (5 bases). The CDR3 covers 15 residues. V lost 8 bases and J 0 bases, leaving 14 bases between the germline ends. CDR1 LNHNV and CDR2 YYDKDF come from the germline V gene (reference sequence). This CDR3 is CATGRGRNSYNEQFF. The CDR3, as DNA: TGTGCCACCGGAAGGGGAAGAAACTCCTACAATGAGCAGTTCTTC.

The chain employs TRBV29-1 and TRBJ2-5; TRBD2 matches at 8 bases. V lost 6 bases to trimming and J lost 1 base; unmatched junction nucleotides: 7. Germline V lookup: CDR1 SQVTM, CDR2 ANQGSEA. This CDR3 region has 14 residues. CDR3 sequence reads: CSVPAGAVQETQYF. DNA for the CDR3: TGCAGCGTCCCAGCGGGGGCAGTCCAAGAGACCCAGTACTTC.

This sequence joins TRBV11-1 and TRBJ2-3, with 8 bases lining up with TRBD2. Germline V lookup: CDR1 SGHAT, CDR2 FQDESV (reference sequence). The CDR3 length is 16 residues. Trimming cost V 5 bases and J 2 bases; bases outside gene matches: 9. The CDR3 DNA reads TGTGCCAGCAGCCGGCTGGAGCGGGGGATCACAGATACGCAGTATTTT. Translation gives CASSRLERGITDTQYF.

The chain recombines TRBV5-1 with TRBJ2-1, with D perhaps matching TRBD2 (6 bases). The length of the CDR3 is 13 residues. V was trimmed by 6 bases and J by 2 bases, leaving 9 bases between them. The germline V gene encodes CDR1 SGHRS and CDR2 YFSETQ. CDR3 loop: CASNRGTYNEQFF. CDR3 nucleotides: TGCGCCAGCAACCGGGGGACCTACAATGAGCAGTTCTTC.

This chain joins TRBV11-2 and TRBJ2-2; 8 bases agree with TRBD1. CDR3 size: 15 residues. In germline, CDR1 is SGHAT, CDR2 FQNNGV. Unmatched junction bases numbered 8, after V lost 6 bases and J lost 5 bases. The CDR3 DNA reads TGTGCCAGCAGAACAGGGGGTCGGGGAACCGGGGAGCTGTTTTTT. This translates into CASRTGGRGTGELFF. The entire variable domain, with the rest obtained from reference TRBV11-2 and TRBJ2-2, is as follows: EAGVAQSPRYKIIEKRQSVAFWCNPISGHATLYWYQQILGQGPKLLIQFQNNGVVDDSQLPKDRFSAERLKGVDSTLKIQPAKLEDSAVYLCASRTGGRGTGELFFGEGSRLTVL.

The V and J genes are TRBV7-2 and TRBJ1-3; D remains unclear. From germline, CDR1 is SGHTA and CDR2 FQGNSA. Between the trimmed V and J ends, which lost 5 bases and 5 bases, there was a span of 13 bases. There are 14 residues in the CDR3. CDR3 bases: TGTGCCAGCAGCCTATCCATGACCCGAAACACCATATATTTT. It codes for CASSLSMTRNTIYF.

The gene calls are TRBV14 and TRBJ2-1, with TRBD2 matching over 7 bases. The CDR3 extends over 13 amino acids. CDR1 SGHDN and CDR2 FVKESK come from the germline V gene. The V gene end was trimmed by 1 base and the J gene end by 10 bases; junction bases not matched to a gene: 4. The chain's CDR3 is CASSQGLAQEQFF. CDR3 sequence (DNA): TGTGCCAGCAGCCAAGGACTAGCCCAAGAGCAGTTCTTC. Based on the CDR3 plus reference TRBV14 and TRBJ2-1, the full variable domain is EAGVTQFPSHSVIEKGQTVTLRCDPISGHDNLYWYRRVMGKEIKFLLHFVKESKQDESGMPNNRFLAERTGGTYSTLKVQPAELEDSGVYFCASSQGLAQEQFFGPGTRLTVL.

Only one count was recorded for this clone. The chain employs TRBV5-6 and TRBJ2-7, with D uncertain. CDR3 length: 11 residues. V shed 4 bases and J shed 3 bases, with 5 bases lying between them. Germline V lookup: CDR1 SGHDT, CDR2 YYEEEE. The CDR3 spells CASSLHYEQYF. The CDR3 DNA follows: TGTGCCAGCAGCCTGCACTACGAGCAGTACTTC.

The chain is built from TRBV25-1 and TRBJ1-1; D unresolved. The germline V gene encodes CDR1 MGHDK and CDR2 SYGVNS. The CDR3 sequence is 15 residues long. The V and J ends lost 4 bases and 1 base respectively, with 13 bases between them. CDR3 residues: CASSVGRRTNTEAFF. In DNA, the CDR3 is TGTGCCAGCAGTGTTGGAAGGCGGACGAACACTGAAGCTTTCTTT.

The V call is TRBV2, the J call TRBJ1-2; D gene ambiguous. Germline lookup yields CDR1 SNHLY and CDR2 FYNNEI. The V end lost 1 base, the J end lost 4 bases, and 13 bases lay between the germline ends. CDR3 length: 15 amino acids. The CDR3 region is CASSEVLGASYGYTF. The CDR3 DNA sequence: TGTGCCAGCAGTGAAGTTCTGGGTGCTAGCTATGGCTACACCTTC.

The genes are TRBV7-9 and TRBJ2-7, with 10 positions matching TRBD1. Germline V gene data show CDR1 as SEHNR and CDR2 as FQNEAQ (reference sequence). This CDR3 spans 15 amino acids. J gave up 6 bases and V 5 bases, and 10 bases lay outside the gene matches. The CDR3 sequence: CASSDPGQGSGEQYF. CDR3 coding DNA: TGTGCCAGCAGCGACCCGGGACAGGGGTCTGGCGAGCAGTACTTC.

The rearrangement links TRBV5-6 to TRBJ2-1, with D possibly matching TRBD1 (5 bases). Trimming cost V 4 bases and J 2 bases, with 10 bases left between them. Germline V CDR1 and CDR2: SGHDT, YYEEEE. The CDR3 has 14 residues. This chain's CDR3 is CASSRKTAYNEQFF. The CDR3 DNA sequence: TGTGCCAGCAGCAGGAAGACAGCCTACAATGAGCAGTTCTTC.

This clone was observed a few times. The chain uses TRBV25-1 and TRBJ2-2; tentative D call: TRBD1 (6 bases). CDR3 size: 11 residues. Trimming took off 7 bases at V and 8 bases at J, with 8 bases between the two ends. Germline values: CDR1 MGHDK, CDR2 SYGVNS. The CDR3 reads CASNRAGELFF. The DNA for the CDR3 is TGTGCCAGCAACAGGGCGGGGGAGCTGTTTTTT.

V usage is TRBV10-1 and J usage is TRBJ2-1; possibly TRBD1 or TRBD2 for D (6 bases each). The CDR3 is 16 residues long. V lost 0 bases, J lost 5 bases, and 14 bases lay in between. Germline-derived CDR1 and CDR2 are WNHNN and SYGVQD (reference sequence). In DNA form, the CDR3 reads TGCGCCAGCAGTGAGTCATGGGGGGCTGTCAACAATGAGCAGTTCTTC. Translated, it gives CASSESWGAVNNEQFF.

DNA of the CDR3: TGCGCCAGCAGCTTGGAGGAAATACAGGCTGAAGCTTTCTTT. This encodes CASSLEEIQAEAFF. V gene TRBV5-1 combines with J gene TRBJ1-1; D is perhaps TRBD1 (5 bases). This CDR3 contains 14 residues. With 0 bases removed from V and 6 bases from J, the gap between germline ends came to 12 bases. CDR1 and CDR2 from the germline V gene are SGHRS and YFSETQ.

The chain carries TRBV2 and TRBJ2-4; 9 bases fit TRBD2. After removal of 5 bases from V and 1 base from J, the junction contained 9 bases not matched to a gene. This CDR3 is built from 17 residues. CDR1 is SNHLY, CDR2 FYNNEI, per germline. DNA of the CDR3: TGTGCCAGCAGTCTTCTAGCGGGGAATGGGGCCAAAAACATTCAGTACTTC. It codes for CASSLLAGNGAKNIQYF. Full variable domain (outside the CDR3, taken from reference TRBV2 and TRBJ2-4): EPEVTQTPSHQVTQMGQEVILRCVPISNHLYFYWYRQILGQKVEFLVSFYNNEISEKSEIFDDQFSVERPDGSNFTLKIRSTKLEDSAMYFCASSLLAGNGAKNIQYFGAGTRLSVL.